This TCR beta chain appears in the sequencing data of a study of blood T cell repertoires in COVID-19. Study summary: The samples span acute and convalescent COVID-19 from the United States, Italy and Spain.

This table comes from immunoSEQ multiplex PCR, and its TCRdb copy is limited to in-frame clones, with some not included. The table shows 200,000 to 250,000 clones, with over 75% occurring only once. The CDR3 consists of 14 residues. V was trimmed by 4 bases and J by 4 bases, leaving 14 bases between them. Germline V lookup: CDR1 SGDLS, CDR2 YYNGEE. Clinical history reported by participants formed the basis on which cohorts were assigned. This clone was detected only once. This chain links TRBV9 with TRBJ1-2, with unresolved D. This sequence originates from a man aged 25 to 45 with acute COVID-19. Sequences were obtained from PBMCs or T cells enriched from blood (not recorded which). The DNA for the CDR3 is TGTGCCAGCAGCTCCGGTTCGGTACTCTATGGCTACACCTTC. Translation: CASSSGSVLYGYTF.